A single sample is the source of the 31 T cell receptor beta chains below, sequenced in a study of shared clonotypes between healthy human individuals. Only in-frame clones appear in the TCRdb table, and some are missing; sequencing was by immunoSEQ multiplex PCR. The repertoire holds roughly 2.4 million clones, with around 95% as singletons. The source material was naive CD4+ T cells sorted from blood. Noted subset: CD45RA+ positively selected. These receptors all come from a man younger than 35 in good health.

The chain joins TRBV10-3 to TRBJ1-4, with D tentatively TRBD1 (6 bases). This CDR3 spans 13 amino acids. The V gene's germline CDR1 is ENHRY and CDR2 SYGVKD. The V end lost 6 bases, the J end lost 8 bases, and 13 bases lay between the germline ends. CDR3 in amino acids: CAIREGGNEKLFF. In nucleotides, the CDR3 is TGTGCCATCAGGGAGGGGGGGAACGAAAAACTGTTTTTT.

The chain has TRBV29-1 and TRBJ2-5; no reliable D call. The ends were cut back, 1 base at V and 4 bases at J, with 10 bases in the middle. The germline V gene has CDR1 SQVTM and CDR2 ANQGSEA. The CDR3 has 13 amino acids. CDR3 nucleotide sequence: TGCAGCGTTGAAGGCCTAGTGGGAGAGACCCAGTACTTC. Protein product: CSVEGLVGETQYF.

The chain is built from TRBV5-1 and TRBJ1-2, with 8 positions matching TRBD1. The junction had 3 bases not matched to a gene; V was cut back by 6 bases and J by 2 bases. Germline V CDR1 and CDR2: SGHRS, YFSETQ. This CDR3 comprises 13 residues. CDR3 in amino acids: CASKWDRNYGYTF. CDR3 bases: TGCGCCAGCAAATGGGACAGGAACTATGGCTACACCTTC.

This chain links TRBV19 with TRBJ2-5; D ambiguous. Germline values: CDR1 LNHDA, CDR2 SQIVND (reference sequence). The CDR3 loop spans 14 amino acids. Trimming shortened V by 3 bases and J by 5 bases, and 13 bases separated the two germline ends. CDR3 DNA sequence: TGTGCCAGTAGTATCCAGACGTCGGCGGAGACCCAGTACTTC. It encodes CASSIQTSAETQYF.

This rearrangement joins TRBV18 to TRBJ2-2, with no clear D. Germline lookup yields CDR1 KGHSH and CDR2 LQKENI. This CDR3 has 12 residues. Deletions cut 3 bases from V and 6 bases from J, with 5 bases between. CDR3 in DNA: TGTGCCAGCTCACCGCGGCCCGGGGAGCTGTTTTTT. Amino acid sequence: CASSPRPGELFF.

The DNA for the CDR3 is TGTGCCAGCTCACCAAGGAGAGGGTTTGCGGGAGCCCTCTACAATGAGCAGTTCTTC. Amino acid sequence: CASSPRRGFAGALYNEQFF. This chain connects TRBV18 to TRBJ2-1; 7 positions match TRBD2. From germline, CDR1 is KGHSH and CDR2 LQKENI. The CDR3 is 19 amino acids. J gave up 3 bases and V 2 bases, and 16 bases lay outside the gene matches.

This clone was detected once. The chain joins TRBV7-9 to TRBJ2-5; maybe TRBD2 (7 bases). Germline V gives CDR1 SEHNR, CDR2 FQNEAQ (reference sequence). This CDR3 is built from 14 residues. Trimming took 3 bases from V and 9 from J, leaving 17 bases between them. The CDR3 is CASSLAGAQQAQYF. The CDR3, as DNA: TGTGCCAGCAGCTTGGCGGGGGCTCAGCAGGCCCAGTACTTC.

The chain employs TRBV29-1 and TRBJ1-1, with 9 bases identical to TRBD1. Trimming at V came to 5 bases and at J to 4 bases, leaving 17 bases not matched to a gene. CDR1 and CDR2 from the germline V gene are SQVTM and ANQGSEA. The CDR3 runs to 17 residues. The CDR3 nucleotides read TGCAGCGTTACTCCCGGGACAGGGTTCACCCTGGGCACTGAAGCTTTCTTT. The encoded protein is CSVTPGTGFTLGTEAFF.

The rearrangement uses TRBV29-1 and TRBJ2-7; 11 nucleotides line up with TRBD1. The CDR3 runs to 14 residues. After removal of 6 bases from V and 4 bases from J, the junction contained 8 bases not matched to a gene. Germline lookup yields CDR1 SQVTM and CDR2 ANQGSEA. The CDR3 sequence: CSVEGQGGRYEQYF. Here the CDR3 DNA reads TGCAGCGTAGAGGGACAGGGGGGAAGGTACGAGCAGTACTTC.

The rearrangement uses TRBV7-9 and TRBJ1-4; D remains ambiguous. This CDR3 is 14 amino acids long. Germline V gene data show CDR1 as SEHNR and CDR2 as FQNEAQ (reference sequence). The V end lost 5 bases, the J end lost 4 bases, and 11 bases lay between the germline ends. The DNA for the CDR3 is TGTGCCAGCAGCACAGACCCCGGTAATGAAAAACTGTTTTTT. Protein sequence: CASSTDPGNEKLFF. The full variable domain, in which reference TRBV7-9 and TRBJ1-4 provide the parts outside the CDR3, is DTGVSQNPRHKITKRGQNVTFRCDPISEHNRLYWYRQTLGQGPEFLTYFQNEAQLEKSRLLSDRFSAERPKGSFSTLEIQRTEQGDSAMYLCASSTDPGNEKLFFGSGTQLSVL.

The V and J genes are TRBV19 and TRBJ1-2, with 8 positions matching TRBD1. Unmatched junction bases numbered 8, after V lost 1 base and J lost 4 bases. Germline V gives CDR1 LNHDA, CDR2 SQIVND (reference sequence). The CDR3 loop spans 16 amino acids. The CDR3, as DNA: TGTGCCAGTAGTATAGGCCAGGGGGCGCGTCTCTATGGCTACACCTTC. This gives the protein CASSIGQGARLYGYTF.

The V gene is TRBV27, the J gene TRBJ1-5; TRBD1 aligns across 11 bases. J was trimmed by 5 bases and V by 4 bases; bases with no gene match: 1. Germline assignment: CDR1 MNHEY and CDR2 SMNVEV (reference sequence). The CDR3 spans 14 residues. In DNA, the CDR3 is TGTGCCAGCAGTTGGACAGGGGGCGATCAGCCCCAGCATTTT. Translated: CASSWTGGDQPQHF.

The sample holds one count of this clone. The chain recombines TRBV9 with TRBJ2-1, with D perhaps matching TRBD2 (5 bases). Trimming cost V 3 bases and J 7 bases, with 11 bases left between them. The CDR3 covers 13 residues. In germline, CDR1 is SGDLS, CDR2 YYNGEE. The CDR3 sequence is CASSGTSPNEQFF. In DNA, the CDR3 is TGTGCCAGCAGCGGAACTAGTCCTAATGAGCAGTTCTTC.

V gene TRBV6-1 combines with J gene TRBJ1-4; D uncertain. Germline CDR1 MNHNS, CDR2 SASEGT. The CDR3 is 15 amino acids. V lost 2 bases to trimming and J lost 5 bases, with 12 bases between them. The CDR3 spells CASSERIALNEKLFF. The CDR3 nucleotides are TGTGCCAGCAGTGAAAGAATAGCCTTAAATGAAAAACTGTTTTTT.

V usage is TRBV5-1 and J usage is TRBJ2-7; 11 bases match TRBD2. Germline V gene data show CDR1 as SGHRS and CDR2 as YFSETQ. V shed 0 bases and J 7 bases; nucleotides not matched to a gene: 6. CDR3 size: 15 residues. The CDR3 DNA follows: TGCGCCAGCAGCTTGGGGGGACTAGCGGTCGGGGAGCAGTACTTC. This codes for CASSLGGLAVGEQYF.

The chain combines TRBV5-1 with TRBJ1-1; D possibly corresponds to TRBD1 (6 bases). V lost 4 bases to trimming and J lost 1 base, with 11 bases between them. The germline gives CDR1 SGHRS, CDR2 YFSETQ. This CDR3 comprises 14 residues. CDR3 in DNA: TGCGCCAGCAGCGGGAACAGGGAGAACACTGAAGCTTTCTTT. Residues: CASSGNRENTEAFF.

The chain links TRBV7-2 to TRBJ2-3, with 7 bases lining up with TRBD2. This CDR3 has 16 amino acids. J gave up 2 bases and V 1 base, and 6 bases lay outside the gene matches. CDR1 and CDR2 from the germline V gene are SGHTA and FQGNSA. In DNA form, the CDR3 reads TGTGCCAGCAGCTTAGGTGGAAGCGGGGCCACAGATACGCAGTATTTT. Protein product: CASSLGGSGATDTQYF.

This CDR3 reads CASSYAHSVGEKLFF. DNA for the CDR3: TGTGCCAGCAGTTACGCCCATTCGGTGGGGGAAAAACTGTTTTTT. This chain uses TRBV6-5 with TRBJ1-4; D ambiguous. CDR3 length: 15 residues. V gave up 2 bases and J gave up 8 bases, with 15 bases separating them. Germline V gene sequence: CDR1 MNHEY, CDR2 SVGAGI.

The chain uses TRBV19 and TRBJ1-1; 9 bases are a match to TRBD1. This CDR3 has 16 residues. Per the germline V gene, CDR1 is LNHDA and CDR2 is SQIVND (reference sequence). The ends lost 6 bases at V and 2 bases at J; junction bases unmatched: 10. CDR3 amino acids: CASRRNRGLQNTEAFF. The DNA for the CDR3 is TGTGCCAGTAGAAGAAACAGGGGGCTTCAAAACACTGAAGCTTTCTTT.

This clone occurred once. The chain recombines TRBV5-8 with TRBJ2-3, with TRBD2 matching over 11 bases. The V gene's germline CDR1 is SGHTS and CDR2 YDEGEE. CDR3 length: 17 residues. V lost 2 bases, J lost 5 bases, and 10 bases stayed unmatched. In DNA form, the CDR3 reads TGTGCCAGCAGCTTAGGGACGACTAGCGGGGTGAAAGATACGCAGTATTTT. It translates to CASSLGTTSGVKDTQYF.

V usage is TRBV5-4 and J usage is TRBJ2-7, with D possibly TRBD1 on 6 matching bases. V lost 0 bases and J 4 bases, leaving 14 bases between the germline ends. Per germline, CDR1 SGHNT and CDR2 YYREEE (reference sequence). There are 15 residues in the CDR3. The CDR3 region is CASSLGGQGIYEQYF. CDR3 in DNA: TGTGCCAGCAGCTTGGGCGGGCAGGGGATATACGAGCAGTACTTC.

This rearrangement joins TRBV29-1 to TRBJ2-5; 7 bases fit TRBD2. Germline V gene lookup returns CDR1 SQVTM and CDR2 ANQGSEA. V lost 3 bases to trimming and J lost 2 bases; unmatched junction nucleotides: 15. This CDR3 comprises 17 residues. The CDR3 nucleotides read TGCAGCGTTGAGTCTGCAGGGTTTGGGAGGGATCAAGAGACCCAGTACTTC. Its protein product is CSVESAGFGRDQETQYF.

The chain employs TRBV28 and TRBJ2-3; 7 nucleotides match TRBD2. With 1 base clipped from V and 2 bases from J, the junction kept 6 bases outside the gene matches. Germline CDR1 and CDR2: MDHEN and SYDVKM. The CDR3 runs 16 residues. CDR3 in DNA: TGTGCCAGCAGTTTATTGGGGGGGATGGCCACAGATACGCAGTATTTT. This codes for CASSLLGGMATDTQYF.

The CDR3 sequence: CASRERIYEQYF. The CDR3 DNA is TGTGCCAGCAGAGAACGGATCTACGAGCAGTACTTC. The genes are TRBV2 and TRBJ2-7; D call uncertain. Between the trimmed V and J ends, which lost 6 bases and 3 bases, there was a span of 9 bases. In germline, CDR1 is SNHLY, CDR2 FYNNEI. The CDR3 extends over 12 amino acids.

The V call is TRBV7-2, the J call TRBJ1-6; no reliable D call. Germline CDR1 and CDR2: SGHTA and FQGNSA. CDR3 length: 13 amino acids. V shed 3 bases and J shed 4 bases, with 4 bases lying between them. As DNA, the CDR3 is TGTGCCAGCAGCTTCAATTATAATTCACCCCTCCACTTT. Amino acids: CASSFNYNSPLHF.

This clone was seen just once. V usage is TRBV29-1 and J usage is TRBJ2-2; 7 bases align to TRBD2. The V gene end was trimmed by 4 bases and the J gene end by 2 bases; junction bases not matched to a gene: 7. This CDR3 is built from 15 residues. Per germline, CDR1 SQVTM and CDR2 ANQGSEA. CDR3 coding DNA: TGCAGCGTTGGTGCTAGCGGACCTAACACCGGGGAGCTGTTTTTT. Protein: CSVGASGPNTGELFF.

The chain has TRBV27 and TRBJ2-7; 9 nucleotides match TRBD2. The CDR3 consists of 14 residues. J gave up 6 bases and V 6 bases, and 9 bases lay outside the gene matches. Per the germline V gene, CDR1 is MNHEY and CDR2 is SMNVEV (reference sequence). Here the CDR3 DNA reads TGTGCCAGCAGCACCGGGACTAGCAGGCTCGAGCAGTACTTC. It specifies CASSTGTSRLEQYF.

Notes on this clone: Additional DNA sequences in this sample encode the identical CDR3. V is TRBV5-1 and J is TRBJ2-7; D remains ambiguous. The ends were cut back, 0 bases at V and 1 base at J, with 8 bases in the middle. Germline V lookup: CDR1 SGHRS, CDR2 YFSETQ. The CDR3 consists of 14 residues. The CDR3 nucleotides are TGCGCCAGCAGCTTGGGACGGAATTCCTACGAGCAGTACTTC. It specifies CASSLGRNSYEQYF.

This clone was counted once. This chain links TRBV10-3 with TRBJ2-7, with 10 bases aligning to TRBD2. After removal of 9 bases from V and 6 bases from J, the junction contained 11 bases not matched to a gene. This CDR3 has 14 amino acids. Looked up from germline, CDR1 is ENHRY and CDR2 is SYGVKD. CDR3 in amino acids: CAMSGRTSGSEQYF. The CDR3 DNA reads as TGTGCCATGTCCGGTAGGACTAGCGGCTCCGAGCAGTACTTC.

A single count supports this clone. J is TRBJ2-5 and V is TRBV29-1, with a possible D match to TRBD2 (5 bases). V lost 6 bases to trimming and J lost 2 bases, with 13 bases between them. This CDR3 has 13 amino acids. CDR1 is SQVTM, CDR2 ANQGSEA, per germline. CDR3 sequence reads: CSVAPGKQETQYF. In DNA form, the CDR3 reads TGCAGCGTGGCGCCCGGGAAACAAGAGACCCAGTACTTC.

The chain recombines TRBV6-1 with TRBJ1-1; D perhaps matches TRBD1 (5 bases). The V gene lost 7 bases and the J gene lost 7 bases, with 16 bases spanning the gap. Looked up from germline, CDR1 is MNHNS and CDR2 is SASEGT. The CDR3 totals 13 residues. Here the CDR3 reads CASTQVGQLEAFF. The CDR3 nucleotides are TGTGCCAGCACCCAAGTGGGGCAGCTTGAAGCTTTCTTT.